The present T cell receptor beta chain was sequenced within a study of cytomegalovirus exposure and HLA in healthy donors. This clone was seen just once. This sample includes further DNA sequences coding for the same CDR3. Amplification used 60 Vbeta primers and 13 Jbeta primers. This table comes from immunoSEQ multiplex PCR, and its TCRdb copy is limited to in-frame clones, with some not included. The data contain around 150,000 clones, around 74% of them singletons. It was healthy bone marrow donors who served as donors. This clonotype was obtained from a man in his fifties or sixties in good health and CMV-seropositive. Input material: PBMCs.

The CDR3 coding sequence is TGTGCCAGTAGTACCCACCGGGACAGGGGACGCCAGCCCCAGCATTTT. This encodes CASSTHRDRGRQPQHF. This chain connects TRBV19 to TRBJ1-5; 10 bases agree with TRBD1. J was trimmed by 7 bases and V by 4 bases; bases with no gene match: 10. In germline, CDR1 is LNHDA, CDR2 SQIVND (reference sequence). The length of the CDR3 is 16 residues.